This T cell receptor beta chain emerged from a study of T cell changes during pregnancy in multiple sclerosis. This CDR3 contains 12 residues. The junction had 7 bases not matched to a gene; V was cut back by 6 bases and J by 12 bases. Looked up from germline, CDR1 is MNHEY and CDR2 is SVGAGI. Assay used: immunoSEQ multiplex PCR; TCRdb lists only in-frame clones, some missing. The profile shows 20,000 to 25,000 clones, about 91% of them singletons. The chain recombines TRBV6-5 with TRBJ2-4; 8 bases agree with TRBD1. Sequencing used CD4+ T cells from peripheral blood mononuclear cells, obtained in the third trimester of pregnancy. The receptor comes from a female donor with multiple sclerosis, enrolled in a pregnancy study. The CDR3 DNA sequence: TGTGCCAGCAGCCGGGACAGGCGCTCTCAGTACTTC. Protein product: CASSRDRRSQYF.